This is a list of T cell receptor beta chains from one sample in a study of human T cells and chemical hapten exposure. In TCRdb, the RACE reads were re-called with MiXCR into one record per CDR3 protein. Here the sample spans 95,000 to 150,000 distinct CDR3 sequences, around 11% being singletons. The sample consisted of whole blood, taken in connection with sensitization to the hapten diphenylcyclopropenone (DPC). These TCRs come from a woman in her forties or fifties with alopecia areata. Some clones in this sample may be carry-over from other donors' samples. Each CDR3 is given with its conserved first and last residue. D genes are given only for firm matches. Clone size is not always given. Where it is, it says once, few, many or a class for expanded clones.

few	TRBV6-6	NA	TRBJ2-2	TGTGCCAGCAGGCCCCCTCCACAGGAACCGAACACCGGGGAGCTGTTTTTT	CASRPPPQEPNTGELFF
few	TRBV6-5	NA	TRBJ1-2	TGTGCCAGCAGCAGGAGGCAGGGTATGAGTCAGGGATTCTTC	CASSRRQGMSQGFF
few	TRBV29-1	NA	TRBJ1-1	TGCAGCGTCCAGACTTTTTCGAACACTGAAGCTTTCTTT	CSVQTFSNTEAFF
many	TRBV18	NA	TRBJ2-7	TGTGCCAGCTCACCGGATAGGGGAGCCGAGCAGTACTTC	CASSPDRGAEQYF
many	TRBV29-1	NA	TRBJ1-3	TGCAGCGTTGCACAGGGTCAGTCTGGAAACACCATATATTTT	CSVAQGQSGNTIYF
NA	TRBV24-1	TRBD1	TRBJ2-2	TGTGCCACCAGTGATACGACAGGGGTGAACACCGGGGAGCTGTTTTTT	CATSDTTGVNTGELFF
NA	TRBV3-1	NA	TRBJ1-2	TGTGCCAGCAGCCAGACAGGAGCTAACTATGGCTACACCTTC	CASSQTGANYGYTF
few	TRBV30	TRBD1	TRBJ2-7	TGTGCCTACCTCGGGACAGGGGGGATAAACGAGCAGTACTTC	CAYLGTGGINEQYF
NA	TRBV20-1	TRBD1	TRBJ1-6	TGCAGTGCTATTCCCGGACAGGGCGGGAATTCACCCCTCCACTTT	CSAIPGQGGNSPLHF
many	TRBV12-3/TRBV12-4	NA	TRBJ2-3	TGTGCCAGCACTATTTCAGATACGCAGTATTTT	CASTISDTQYF